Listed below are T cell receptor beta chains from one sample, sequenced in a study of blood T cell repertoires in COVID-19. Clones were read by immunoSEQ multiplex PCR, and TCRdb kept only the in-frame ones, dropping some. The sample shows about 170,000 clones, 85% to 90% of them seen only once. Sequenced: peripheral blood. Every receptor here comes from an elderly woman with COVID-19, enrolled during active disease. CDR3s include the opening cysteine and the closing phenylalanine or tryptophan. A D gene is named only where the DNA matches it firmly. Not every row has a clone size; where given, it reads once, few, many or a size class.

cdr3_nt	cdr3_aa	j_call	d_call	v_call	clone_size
TGTGCCAGCAGCCAAGATCCTAGCGGGAGGGCGAAGGAGCTGTTTTTT	CASSQDPSGRAKELFF	TRBJ2-2	TRBD2	TRBV3-1/TRBV3-2	-
TGTGCCAGCATGGCCCGGGACAGGGAGCTCCATGAGCAGTTCTTC	CASMARDRELHEQFF	TRBJ2-1	TRBD1	TRBV5-5	once
TGTGCCAGCAGTTACTCAGGGACACAAGAGACCCAGTACTTC	CASSYSGTQETQYF	TRBJ2-5	-	TRBV6-2/TRBV6-3	-
TGTGCCACCAGTTACCCGAATAGCGGGAGAGAGGGTGAGACCCAGTACTTC	CATSYPNSGREGETQYF	TRBJ2-5	TRBD2	TRBV24-1	-
TGTGCCAGCAGCCCGGGGACCGGGGGTTATGGCTACACCTTC	CASSPGTGGYGYTF	TRBJ1-2	-	TRBV11-2	-
TGTGCCACCGGGGGGACTAGCCTCATCGGGGAGCTGTTTTTT	CATGGTSLIGELFF	TRBJ2-2	TRBD2	TRBV28	once
TGTGCCAGCAGCTCGACCGGGGAGCTGTTTTTT	CASSSTGELFF	TRBJ2-2	-	TRBV3-1/TRBV3-2	-
TGTGCCAGCAGCAGTTCAGGGGGCCTGAACGCTTTCTTT	CASSSSGGLNAFF	TRBJ1-1	TRBD1	TRBV7-9	-
TGTGCCACTACCAACGAACTGGGCCACTATGGCTACACCTTC	CATTNELGHYGYTF	TRBJ1-2	-	TRBV6-5	-
TGTGCCAGCAGCTTAGCCCAACTAGCGGGAGGTCGCGAGCAGTACTTC	CASSLAQLAGGREQYF	TRBJ2-7	TRBD2	TRBV7-8	-
TGTGCCAGCAACCCCGGGGGGAGCGGTGAAAAACTGTTTTTT	CASNPGGSGEKLFF	TRBJ1-4	-	TRBV25-1	-
TGTGCCAGCAGCCAAGATCTAGCGGGACTGAGATCTCAAGAGACCCAGTACTTC	CASSQDLAGLRSQETQYF	TRBJ2-5	TRBD2	TRBV3-1/TRBV3-2	-
TGTGCCAGCAGCTTGTCGGGGGCTAACTATGGCTACACCTTC	CASSLSGANYGYTF	TRBJ1-2	-	TRBV5-6	-
TGTGCCAGTAGTAGAGTTAGTAGAAACTACGAGCAGTACTTC	CASSRVSRNYEQYF	TRBJ2-7	-	TRBV19	-
TGTGCCAGTAGTATTGTCCGTACCTTACGGGGTTACAATGAGCAGTTCTTC	CASSIVRTLRGYNEQFF	TRBJ2-1	-	TRBV19	-
TGTGCCAGCAGTTACATGGGACAGGGTGTAAACACCATATATTTT	CASSYMGQGVNTIYF	TRBJ1-3	TRBD1	TRBV6-5	once
TGTGCCAGCAGCCGGACTAGCGGGACCTACGAGCAGTACTTC	CASSRTSGTYEQYF	TRBJ2-7	TRBD2	TRBV5-5	-
TGTGCCAGCAGCAAAACCGGGACAGATCGCTATGGCTACACCTTC	CASSKTGTDRYGYTF	TRBJ1-2	TRBD1	TRBV7-2	-
TGCAGTGCTAGTCGTCGGGAAAGCTACGGCTACACCTTC	CSASRRESYGYTF	TRBJ1-2	-	TRBV20-1	-
TGCGCCAGCAGCTCAACAGATACTGAGACCCAGTACTTC	CASSSTDTETQYF	TRBJ2-5	-	TRBV5-1	-
TGTGCCAGCAGCTTACTACAGGGCACCGGGGAGCTGTTTTTT	CASSLLQGTGELFF	TRBJ2-2	-	TRBV7-3	few
TGTGCCAGCAGCGGGTCGGCTAGAAGTACCGGGGAGCTGTTTTTT	CASSGSARSTGELFF	TRBJ2-2	-	TRBV21-1	-
TGTGCCAGCAGTCTCCGCGGTGATGATCTAGCCAAAAACATTCAGTACTTC	CASSLRGDDLAKNIQYF	TRBJ2-4	-	TRBV3-1/TRBV3-2	-
TGTGCCAGCAGCTCTTCCGGGACAACTCTTGGGCAGTACTTC	CASSSSGTTLGQYF	TRBJ2-7	-	TRBV7-2	-
TGCGCCAGCAGCCAAGAATCCTTGGGGAGGTACGATACGCAGTATTTT	CASSQESLGRYDTQYF	TRBJ2-3	-	TRBV4-3	-
TGTGCCAGCAGCTTAGCCGCGGGGCGCACTGAAGCTTTCTTT	CASSLAAGRTEAFF	TRBJ1-1	-	TRBV11-1	few
TGTGCCACCTCTGGGGCGGGAGGTACAGATACGCAGTATTTT	CATSGAGGTDTQYF	TRBJ2-3	TRBD2	TRBV28	-
TGTGCCAGCAGCGTAGAACCTACAGGGGATGAGCAGTTCTTC	CASSVEPTGDEQFF	TRBJ2-1	TRBD1	TRBV9	-
TGTGCCTCAGGGGCTTTGGATGAAAAACTGTTTTTT	CASGALDEKLFF	TRBJ1-4	-	TRBV28	-
TGTGCCAGCAGCCAAGCGGGATTCGGGAAAGAGACCCAGTACTTC	CASSQAGFGKETQYF	TRBJ2-5	TRBD2	TRBV6-2/TRBV6-3	-
TGCGCCAGCAAACCCCAACAGGGTGTCAACACTGAAGCTTTCTTT	CASKPQQGVNTEAFF	TRBJ1-1	-	TRBV5-1	-
TGTGCCAGCAGTGAAGGCAGGGGAGATCAGCCCCAGCATTTT	CASSEGRGDQPQHF	TRBJ1-5	-	TRBV2	-
TGTGCCAGCAGCTTCGACTCCATGAACACTGAAGCTTTCTTT	CASSFDSMNTEAFF	TRBJ1-1	-	TRBV5-5	many
TGCGCCAGCAGCTTGTTTGGGACTAGCGGGAGGGCCAGGTTTGGAGATACGCAGTATTTT	CASSLFGTSGRARFGDTQYF	TRBJ2-3	TRBD2	TRBV5-1	-
TGTGCCAGCAGTTACTCGACAGGGCCAGAGACCCAGTACTTC	CASSYSTGPETQYF	TRBJ2-5	TRBD1	TRBV6-2/TRBV6-3	-
TGTGCCAGCAGGGGGTTACAGGGTCAGCCCCAGCATTTT	CASRGLQGQPQHF	TRBJ1-5	-	TRBV6-5	-
TGTGCCAGCAGCTCAGGGACAGGGGGCATCTTC	CASSSGTGGIF	TRBJ2-1	TRBD1	TRBV5-8	-
TGTGCCAGCAGTTCACAATATGGCTACACCTTC	CASSSQYGYTF	TRBJ1-2	-	TRBV12-3/TRBV12-4	-
TGTGCCAGCAGCTTGGTCTCAGTAAGCTCCTACGAGCAGTACTTC	CASSLVSVSSYEQYF	TRBJ2-7	-	TRBV5-6	-
TGTGCCAGTAGTATTGGTACAGGGAATCGCCCTGAAGCTTTCTTT	CASSIGTGNRPEAFF	TRBJ1-1	-	TRBV19	-